This entry features one T cell receptor (beta chain) sequence. The antigen this receptor binds is unknown. The sample holds no much larger clone one base away, and base qualities are not on file. The data stem from a study of technical replicates of blood from several donors listed by TCRdb under 2017. The CDR3 runs 15 residues from the cysteine to the phenylalanine. The only DNA kept is the CDR3, 45 bases in frame from the first base. CDR1 is given as MNHEY and CDR2 as SVGAGI, both from the germline V gene. Germline trimming amounts to 6 bases on V and 4 bases on J, with 5 as the count of junction bases outside the gene matches. Receptor amplification or capture employed the immunoSEQ multiplex PCR assay. TCRdb carries this immuneACCESS record with in-frame sequences only. Its versions omit some clonotypes, under half of them owing to an unresolved V gene in the studies checked, with the rest unexplained. Within this sample are about 66,000 clones, with 80% to 95% of them counted one time only. Jointly, the top ten make up 4.7% of the sample.

The sample consisted of PBMCs. The sequence came from a human donor in good health. Some clones in this sample may be carry-over from other donors' samples. The rearranged chain carries TRBV6-5 and TRBJ2-2; TRBD2 aligns with 10 central bases. The CDR3 amino acid sequence is: CASSVSGRLTGELFF. The DNA is as follows: TGTGCCAGCAGCGTTAGCGGGAGGCTCACCGGGGAGCTGTTTTTT.